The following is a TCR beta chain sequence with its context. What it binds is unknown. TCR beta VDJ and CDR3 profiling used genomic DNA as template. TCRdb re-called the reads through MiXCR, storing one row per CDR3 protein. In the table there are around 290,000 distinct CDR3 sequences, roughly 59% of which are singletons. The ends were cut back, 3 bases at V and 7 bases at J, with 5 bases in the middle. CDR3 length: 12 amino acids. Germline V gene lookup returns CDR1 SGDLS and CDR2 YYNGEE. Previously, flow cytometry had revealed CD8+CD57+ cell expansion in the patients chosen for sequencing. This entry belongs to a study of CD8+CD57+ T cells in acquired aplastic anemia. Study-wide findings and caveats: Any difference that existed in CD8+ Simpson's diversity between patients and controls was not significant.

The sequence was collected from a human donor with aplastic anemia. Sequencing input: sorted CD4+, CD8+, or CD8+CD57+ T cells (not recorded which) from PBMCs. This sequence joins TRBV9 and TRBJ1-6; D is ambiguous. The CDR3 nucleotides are TGTGCCAGCAGCGCTTTCAATTCACCCCTCCACTTT. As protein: CASSAFNSPLHF. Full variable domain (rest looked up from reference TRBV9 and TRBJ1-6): DSGVTQTPKHLITATGQRVTLRCSPRSGDLSVYWYQQSLDQGLQFLIQYYNGEERAKGNILERFSAQQFPDLHSELNLSSLELGDSALYFCASSAFNSPLHFGNGTRLTVT.